The following is a T cell receptor beta chain sequence with its context. Its antigen is unknown. Germline V CDR1 and CDR2: MDHEN, SYDVKM. The CDR3 has 15 residues. The ends lost 6 bases at V and 7 bases at J; junction bases unmatched: 9. The study recruited healthy Caucasian donors from Russia who were aged about 6 to 90. This sample was included in a study of blood T cells in healthy people across ages. Using a J-beta primer mix together with a sample-barcoded 5' primer, a second PCR was run for roughly 7 to 12 cycles. Each cDNA molecule, via a template-switch adaptor with 12 random nucleotides, was tagged. TCRdb re-analysed the 5' RACE reads in MiXCR, keeping a single row per CDR3 protein. The sample contains 600,000 to 650,000 distinct CDR3 sequences, approximately 59% of which appear only once. Findings and limits, study-wide: Shifts in expanded clonotypes may have been confounded by donor CMV status, which was unknown. Whereas aged donors had fewer naive CD4+ cells, long-lived donors had more of them and higher diversity.

V is TRBV28 and J is TRBJ1-2; 12 bases match TRBD1. This TCR was sampled from a man aged 55 to 70 in good health. Sequencing was done on a sample of blood. CDR3 residues: CASRRPGQGASGYTF. The CDR3 bases are TGTGCCAGCAGACGCCCGGGACAGGGGGCCAGTGGCTACACCTTC.